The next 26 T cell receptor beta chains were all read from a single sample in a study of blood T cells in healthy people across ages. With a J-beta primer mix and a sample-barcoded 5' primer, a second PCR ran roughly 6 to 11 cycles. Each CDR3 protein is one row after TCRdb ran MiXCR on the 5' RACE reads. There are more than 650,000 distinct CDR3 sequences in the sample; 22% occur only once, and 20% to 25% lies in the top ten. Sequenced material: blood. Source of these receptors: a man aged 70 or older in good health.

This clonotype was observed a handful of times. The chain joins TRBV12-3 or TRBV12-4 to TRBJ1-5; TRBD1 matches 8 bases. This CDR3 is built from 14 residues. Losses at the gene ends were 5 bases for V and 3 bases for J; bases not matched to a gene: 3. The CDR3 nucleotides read TGTGCCAGCAGTCGACAGGGGAACAATCAGCCCCAGCATTTT. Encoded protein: CASSRQGNNQPQHF.

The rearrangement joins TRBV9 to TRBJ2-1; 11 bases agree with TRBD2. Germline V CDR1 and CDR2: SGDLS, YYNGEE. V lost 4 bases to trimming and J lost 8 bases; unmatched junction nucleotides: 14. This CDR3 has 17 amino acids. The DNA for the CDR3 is TGTGCCAGCAGCATAACACCTAGCGGGAGGAGAGGAGATGAGCAGTTCTTC. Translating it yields CASSITPSGRRGDEQFF.

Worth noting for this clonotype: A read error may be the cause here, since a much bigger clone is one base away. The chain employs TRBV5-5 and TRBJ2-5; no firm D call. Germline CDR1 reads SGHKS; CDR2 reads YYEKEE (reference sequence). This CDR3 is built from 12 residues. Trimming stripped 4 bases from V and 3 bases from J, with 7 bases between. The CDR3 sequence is CASSRYEETQYF. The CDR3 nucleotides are TGTGCCAGCAGCCGGTACGAAGAGACCCAGTACTTC. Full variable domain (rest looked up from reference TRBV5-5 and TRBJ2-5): DAGVTQSPTHLIKTRGQQVTLRCSPISGHKSVSWYQQVLGQGPQFIFQYYEKEERGRGNFPDRFSARQFPNYSSELNVNALLLGDSALYLCASSRYEETQYFGPGTRLLVL.

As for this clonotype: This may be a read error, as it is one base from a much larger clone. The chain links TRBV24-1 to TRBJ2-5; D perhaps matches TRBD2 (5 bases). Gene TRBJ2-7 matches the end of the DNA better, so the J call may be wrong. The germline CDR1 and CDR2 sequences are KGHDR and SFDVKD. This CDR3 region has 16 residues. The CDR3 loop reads CATSDGEGLNPYEQYF. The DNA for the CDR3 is TGTGCCACCAGTGACGGAGAGGGCCTTAACCCCTACGAGCAGTACTTC.

CDR3 in DNA: TGCGCCAGCATGGATACCTCGACTAACTATGGCTACACCTTC. Protein product: CASMDTSTNYGYTF. V and J are TRBV5-1 and TRBJ1-2; D unclear. This CDR3 is 14 amino acids long. Germline assignment: CDR1 SGHRS and CDR2 YFSETQ. V was clipped by 6 bases and J by 0 bases, with 12 bases between them.

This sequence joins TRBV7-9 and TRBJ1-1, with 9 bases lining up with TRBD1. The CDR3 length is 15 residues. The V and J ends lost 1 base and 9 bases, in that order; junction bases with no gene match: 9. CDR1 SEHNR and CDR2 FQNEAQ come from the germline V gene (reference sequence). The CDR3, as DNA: TGTGCCAGCAGCTTAGTCGGGGACAGGGCCCCCCAAGCTTTCTTT. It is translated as CASSLVGDRAPQAFF.

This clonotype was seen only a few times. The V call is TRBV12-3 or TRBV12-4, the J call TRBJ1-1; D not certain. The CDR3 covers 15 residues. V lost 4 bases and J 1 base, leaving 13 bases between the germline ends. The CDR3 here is CASSWVAPGNTEAFF. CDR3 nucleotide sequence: TGTGCCAGCAGTTGGGTCGCGCCAGGGAACACTGAAGCTTTCTTT.

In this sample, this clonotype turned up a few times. The DNA of the CDR3 is TGTGCCAGCAGCCTGCTAGGGGTGAGCAGCTCCTACGAGCAGTACGTC. This gives the protein CASSLLGVSSSYEQYV. The V call is TRBV9, the J call TRBJ2-5; D is perhaps TRBD1 (5 bases). Matching the DNA end better, TRBJ2-7 makes the J call doubtful. The CDR3 loop spans 16 amino acids. CDR1 is SGDLS and CDR2 is YYNGEE in the germline V gene.

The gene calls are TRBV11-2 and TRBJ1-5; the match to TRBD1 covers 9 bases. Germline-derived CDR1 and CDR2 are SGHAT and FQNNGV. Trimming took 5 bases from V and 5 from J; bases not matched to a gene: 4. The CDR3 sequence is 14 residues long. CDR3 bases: TGTGCCAGCAGCCCGGGGACAGGGCATCAGCCCCAGCATTTT. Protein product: CASSPGTGHQPQHF.

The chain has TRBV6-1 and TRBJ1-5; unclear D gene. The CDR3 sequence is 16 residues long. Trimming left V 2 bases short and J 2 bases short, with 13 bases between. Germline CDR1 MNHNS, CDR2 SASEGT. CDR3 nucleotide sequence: TGTGCCAGCAGTGAAAGCGTTGCCAGCCGCAATCAGCCCCAGCATTTT. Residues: CASSESVASRNQPQHF.

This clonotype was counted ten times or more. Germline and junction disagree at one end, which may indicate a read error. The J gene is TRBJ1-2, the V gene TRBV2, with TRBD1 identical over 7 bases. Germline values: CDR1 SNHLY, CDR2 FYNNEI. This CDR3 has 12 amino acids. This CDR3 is CASKEGQSLDDF. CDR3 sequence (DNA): TGTGCCAGCAAGGAGGGACAGTCCTTGGACGACTTC.

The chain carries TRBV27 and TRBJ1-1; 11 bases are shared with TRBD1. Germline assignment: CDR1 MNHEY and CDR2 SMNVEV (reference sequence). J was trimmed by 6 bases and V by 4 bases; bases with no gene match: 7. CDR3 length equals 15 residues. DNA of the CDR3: TGTGCCAGCAGTTCGCAGGGACAGGGGGTTTCTGAAGCTTTCTTT. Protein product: CASSSQGQGVSEAFF.

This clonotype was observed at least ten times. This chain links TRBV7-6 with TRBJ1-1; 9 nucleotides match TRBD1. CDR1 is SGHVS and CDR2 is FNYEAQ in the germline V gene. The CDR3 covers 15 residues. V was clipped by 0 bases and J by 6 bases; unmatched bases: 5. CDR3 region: CASSLAGQGKAEAFF. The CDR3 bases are TGTGCCAGCAGCTTAGCGGGACAGGGTAAGGCTGAAGCTTTCTTT. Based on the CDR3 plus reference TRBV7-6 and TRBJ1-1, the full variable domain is GAGVSQSPRYKVTKRGQDVALRCDPISGHVSLYWYRQALGQGPEFLTYFNYEAQQDKSGLPNDRFSAERPEGSISTLTIQRTEQRDSAMYRCASSLAGQGKAEAFFGQGTRLTVV.

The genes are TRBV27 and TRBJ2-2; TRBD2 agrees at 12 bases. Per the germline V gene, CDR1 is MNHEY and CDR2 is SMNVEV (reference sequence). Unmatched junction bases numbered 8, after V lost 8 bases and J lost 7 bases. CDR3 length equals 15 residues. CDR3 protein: CASGRLAGAVGELFF. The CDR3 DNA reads TGTGCCAGCGGACGACTAGCGGGGGCGGTCGGGGAGCTGTTTTTT.

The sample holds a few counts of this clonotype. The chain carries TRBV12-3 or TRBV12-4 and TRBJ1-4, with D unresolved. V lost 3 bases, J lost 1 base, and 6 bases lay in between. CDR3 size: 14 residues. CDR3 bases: TGTGCCAGCAGTTTTCGGAGAACTAATGAAAAACTGTTTTTT. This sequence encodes CASSFRRTNEKLFF.

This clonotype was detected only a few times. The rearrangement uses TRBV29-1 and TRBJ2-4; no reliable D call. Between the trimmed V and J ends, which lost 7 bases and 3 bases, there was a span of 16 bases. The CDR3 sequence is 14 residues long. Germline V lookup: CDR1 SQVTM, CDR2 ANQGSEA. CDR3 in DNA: TGCAGCGGAATCTCCGGGCGAGACAAAAACATTCAGTACTTC. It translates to CSGISGRDKNIQYF.

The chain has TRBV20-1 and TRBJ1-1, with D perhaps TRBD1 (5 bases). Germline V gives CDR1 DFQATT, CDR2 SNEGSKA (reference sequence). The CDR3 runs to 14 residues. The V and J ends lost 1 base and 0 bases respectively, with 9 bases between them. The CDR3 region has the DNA TGCAGTGCTAGAGCCCCAGGGATGAACACTGAAGCTTTCTTT. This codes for CSARAPGMNTEAFF.

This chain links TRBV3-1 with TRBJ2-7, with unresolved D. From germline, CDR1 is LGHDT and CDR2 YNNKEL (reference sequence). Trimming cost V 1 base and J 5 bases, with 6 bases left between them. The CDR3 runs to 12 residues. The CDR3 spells CASSQVYHEQYF. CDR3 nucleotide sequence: TGTGCCAGCAGCCAAGTTTACCACGAGCAGTACTTC.

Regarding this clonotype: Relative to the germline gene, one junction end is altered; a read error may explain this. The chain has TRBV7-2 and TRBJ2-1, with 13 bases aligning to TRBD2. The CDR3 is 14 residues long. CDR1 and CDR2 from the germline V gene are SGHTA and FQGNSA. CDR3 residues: CASSSSGLAGIGVF. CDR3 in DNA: TGTGCCAGCAGCTCCTCGGGACTAGCGGGGATCGGGGTCTTC.

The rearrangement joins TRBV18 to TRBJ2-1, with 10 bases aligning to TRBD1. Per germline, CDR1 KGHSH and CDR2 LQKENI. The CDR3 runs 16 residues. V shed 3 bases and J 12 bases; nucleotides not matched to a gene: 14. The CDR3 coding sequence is TGTGCCAGCTCACCGCTTCGGACAGGGGGAAACTTGGGGCAGTTCTTC. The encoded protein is CASSPLRTGGNLGQFF.

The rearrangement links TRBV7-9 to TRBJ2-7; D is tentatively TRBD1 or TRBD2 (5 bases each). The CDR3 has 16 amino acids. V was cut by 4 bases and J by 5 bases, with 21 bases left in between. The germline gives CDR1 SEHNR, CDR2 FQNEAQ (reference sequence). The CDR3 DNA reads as TGTGCCAGCAGCTCCCGTCAGGGACCCAAAGGCCACGAGCAGTACTTC. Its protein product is CASSSRQGPKGHEQYF.

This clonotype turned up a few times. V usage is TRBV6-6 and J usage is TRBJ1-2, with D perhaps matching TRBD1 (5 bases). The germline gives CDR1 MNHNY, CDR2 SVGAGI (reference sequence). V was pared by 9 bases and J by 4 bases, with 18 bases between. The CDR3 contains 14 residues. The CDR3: CASNSGPQGYGYTF. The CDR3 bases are TGTGCCAGTAACTCAGGTCCCCAGGGCTATGGCTACACCTTC.

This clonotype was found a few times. The CDR3 DNA sequence: TGTGCCAGCAGTCCCCTAGCGGGGGGACGAGAGACCCAGTACTTC. This gives the protein CASSPLAGGRETQYF. V usage is TRBV12-3 or TRBV12-4 and J usage is TRBJ2-5; 11 bases align to TRBD2. V shed 5 bases and J 4 bases; nucleotides not matched to a gene: 6. This CDR3 comprises 15 residues.

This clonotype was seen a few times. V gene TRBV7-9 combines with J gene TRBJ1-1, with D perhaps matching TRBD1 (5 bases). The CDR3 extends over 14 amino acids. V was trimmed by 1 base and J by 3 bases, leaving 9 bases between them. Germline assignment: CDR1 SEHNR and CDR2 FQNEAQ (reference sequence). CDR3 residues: CASSLDGGDTEAFF. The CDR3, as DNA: TGTGCCAGCAGCTTAGATGGGGGGGACACTGAAGCTTTCTTT.

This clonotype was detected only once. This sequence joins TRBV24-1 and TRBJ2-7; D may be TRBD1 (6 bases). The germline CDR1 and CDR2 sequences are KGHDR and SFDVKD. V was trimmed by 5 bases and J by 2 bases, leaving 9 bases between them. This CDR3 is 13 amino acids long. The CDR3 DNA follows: TGTGCCACCAGTGGTACAGGGACCTACGAGCAGTACTTC. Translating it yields CATSGTGTYEQYF.

CDR3 sequence (DNA): TGCGCCAGCAGCTTGGGTTATGGATGGGGCAATGAGCAGTTCTTC. The encoded protein is CASSLGYGWGNEQFF. The V gene is TRBV5-1, the J gene TRBJ2-1; D gene uncertain. Deletions cut 0 bases from V and 6 bases from J, with 13 bases between. Germline V CDR1 and CDR2: SGHRS, YFSETQ. The CDR3 is made up of 15 amino acids.